These T cell receptor beta chains were read from a single sample in a study of T cell changes during pregnancy in multiple sclerosis. Sequencing was performed with immunoSEQ multiplex PCR; in TCRdb, only in-frame clones are kept and a portion is missing. Of tens of thousands of clones listed, 90% to 95% were seen once; the top ten hold roughly 1.4%. Sample: peripheral blood, taken before pregnancy. Receptor source: a female donor with multiple sclerosis, enrolled in a pregnancy study. Both conserved end residues are part of each CDR3. The D gene is left open where the match is weak. Some rows have no size entry. The others give once, few or many, or a class for an expanded clone.

clone size | J gene | D gene | V gene | CDR3 DNA | CDR3 protein
. | TRBJ2-3 | . | TRBV27 | TGTGCCAGCATCGAAGGCGGGACCCCCACAGATACGCAGTATTTT | CASIEGGTPTDTQYF
few | TRBJ1-6 | . | TRBV30 | TGTGCCTGGAGCTCCCTCAATTCACCCCTCCACTTT | CAWSSLNSPLHF
once | TRBJ1-4 | TRBD1 | TRBV18 | TGTGCCAGCTCACCTTCGACAGGGGTTCCAACTAATGAAAAACTGTTTTTT | CASSPSTGVPTNEKLFF
once | TRBJ1-4 | . | TRBV5-6 | TGTGCCAGCAGCTTGTCACCTCGGGTCGTCTCTGGTGAAAAACTGTTTTTT | CASSLSPRVVSGEKLFF
. | TRBJ1-1 | . | TRBV6-1 | TGTGCCAGCAGTGACAGATTGATGGGTTTTTTGGGCCAAAACACTGAAGCTTTCTTT | CASSDRLMGFLGQNTEAFF
once | TRBJ2-1 | TRBD2 | TRBV4-1 | TGCGCCAGCAGCCATCCGGGACTAGCGTCACTTGAGCAGTTCTTC | CASSHPGLASLEQFF
. | TRBJ2-2 | . | TRBV9 | TGTGCCAGCAGCGTAGTTAGCAGGGTGAACACCGGGGAGCTGTTTTTT | CASSVVSRVNTGELFF
. | TRBJ2-1 | TRBD2 | TRBV7-9 | TGTGCCAGCAGCTCCCCCCGACTAGCTCCCTACAATGAGCAGTTCTTC | CASSSPRLAPYNEQFF
. | TRBJ1-5 | TRBD1 | TRBV2 | TGTGCCAGCAGCGCTGAAGGGACAGCGATCAATCAGCCCCAGCATTTT | CASSAEGTAINQPQHF
. | TRBJ1-1 | . | TRBV7-9 | TGTGCCAGCAGCCCCCGCTTGGACACCAACTTGAACACTGAAGCTTTCTTT | CASSPRLDTNLNTEAFF
. | TRBJ2-1 | . | TRBV29-1 | TGCAGCGGGACCTCCCTAGCAACCTACAATGAGCAGTTCTTC | CSGTSLATYNEQFF
. | TRBJ2-1 | TRBD2 | TRBV10-3 | TGTGCCATCAGGGGCGGACTAGTCGAGAATGAGCAGTTCTTC | CAIRGGLVENEQFF
few | TRBJ1-3 | . | TRBV6-5 | TGCGCCGTCCGGGGATCTGGAAACACCATATATTTT | CAVRGSGNTIYF
. | TRBJ2-7 | TRBD1 | TRBV6-1 | TGTGCCAGCTCTATAGGGACAGCTTACGAGCAGTACTTC | CASSIGTAYEQYF
. | TRBJ1-6 | TRBD1 | TRBV7-9 | TGTGCCAGCAGCTTATTCAGGGGGCCTTCACCCCTCCACTTT | CASSLFRGPSPLHF
. | TRBJ2-1 | TRBD2 | TRBV2 | TGTGCCAGCAGTGAACCGGGACTAGCGGGAAATGAGCAGTTCTTC | CASSEPGLAGNEQFF
. | TRBJ1-4 | TRBD1 | TRBV5-1 | TGCGCCAGCAGCTTGGGCCCGGGACAGGGGCATGAAAAACTGTTTTTT | CASSLGPGQGHEKLFF
once | TRBJ2-1 | TRBD2 | TRBV6-6 | TGTGCCAGCAGCACCGGACTAGTAGTGTACAATGAGCAGTTCTTC | CASSTGLVVYNEQFF
. | TRBJ2-2 | TRBD2 | TRBV19 | TGTGCCAGTAGTTTGTCTAGCGGGCGGATAACCAACACCGGGGAGCTGTTTTTT | CASSLSSGRITNTGELFF
. | TRBJ1-2 | TRBD1 | TRBV9 | TGTGCCAGCAGCGTCGAAACAGGGGAAGGGGCTTATGGCTACACCTTC | CASSVETGEGAYGYTF
. | TRBJ1-1 | . | TRBV6-5 | TGTGCCAGCAGTTCTACAGGTCGGAACACTGAAGCTTTCTTT | CASSSTGRNTEAFF
. | TRBJ1-1 | . | TRBV4-2 | TGTGCCAGCAGCCAAGTTCAGGGTCGGCGGACTGAAGCTTTCTTT | CASSQVQGRRTEAFF
. | TRBJ1-2 | . | TRBV27 | TGTGCCAGCAGTTTCCTCGGGGGAAGCTATGGCTACACCTTC | CASSFLGGSYGYTF
. | TRBJ2-5 | TRBD1 | TRBV14 | TGTGCCAGCAGCCAAGGGAGGACAGGGCAAGAGACCCAGTACTTC | CASSQGRTGQETQYF
. | TRBJ2-7 | TRBD1 | TRBV6-5 | TGTGCCAGCAGAAGACAGGGGCGGGAGCAGTACTTC | CASRRQGREQYF
. | TRBJ1-6 | TRBD1 | TRBV5-4 | TGTGCCAGCAGCTTGGCCCAACTCAGGGGGTCGAGTCCCCTCCACTTT | CASSLAQLRGSSPLHF
. | TRBJ2-1 | TRBD1 | TRBV2 | TGTGCCCTATCCCGAGGCACCGGACAGGGGATTTTCCATGAGCAGTTCTTC | CALSRGTGQGIFHEQFF
. | TRBJ1-1 | TRBD1 | TRBV7-3 | TGTGCCAGCAGCTCGTCTGGGACAGGGTCGAACACTGAAGCTTTCTTT | CASSSSGTGSNTEAFF
. | TRBJ2-7 | . | TRBV2 | TGTGCCAGCGGGCGGGGCTCCTACGAGCAGTACTTC | CASGRGSYEQYF
few | TRBJ1-5 | TRBD1 | TRBV11-2 | TGTGCCAGCAGCGCCGCCGGACAGGGTAGAAGGGAGCCCCAGCATTTT | CASSAAGQGRREPQHF
. | TRBJ2-3 | TRBD1 | TRBV7-9 | TGTGCCAGCAGCTCGGGACAGGCATTTGATACGCAGTATTTT | CASSSGQAFDTQYF
. | TRBJ1-5 | . | TRBV4-1 | TGCGCCAGCAGCCAAAGGGGAGGAGTCCCGGTCAATCAGCCCCAGCATTTT | CASSQRGGVPVNQPQHF
. | TRBJ2-3 | TRBD2 | TRBV28 | TGTGCCAGCAGTTTACCGACTAGCGGGGGGGACGAGGGTACGCAGTATTTT | CASSLPTSGGDEGTQYF
. | TRBJ2-1 | . | TRBV9 | TGTGCCAGCAGCGTAGGTACAGGGCAGGGTTACAATGAGCAGTTCTTC | CASSVGTGQGYNEQFF
. | TRBJ1-1 | . | TRBV19 | TGTGCCAGTAGGTCCAATGGGGCCACAGAAGCTTTCTTT | CASRSNGATEAFF
. | TRBJ2-1 | TRBD2 | TRBV7-3 | TGTGCCAGCAGCGTCAATAGCGGGGGCTCCTACAATGAGCAGTTCTTC | CASSVNSGGSYNEQFF
once | TRBJ1-1 | . | TRBV27 | TGTGCCAGCGGAGTAGACGGGGGGGGACCTGAAGCTTTCTTT | CASGVDGGGPEAFF
. | TRBJ1-1 | TRBD1 | TRBV2 | TGTGCCATCCGGGACAGGGGGGCCCGGGACACTGAAGCTTTCTTT | CAIRDRGARDTEAFF
. | TRBJ1-3 | TRBD1 | TRBV6-5 | TGTGCCAGCAGCACCGGGACAGACTCTGGAAACACCATATATTTT | CASSTGTDSGNTIYF
. | TRBJ1-3 | . | TRBV15 | TGTGCCACCAGCAGAGCCAGGTCCTATTCTGGAAACACCATATATTTT | CATSRARSYSGNTIYF
. | TRBJ1-5 | TRBD1 | TRBV2 | TGTGCCAGCAGTGAGGACAGGGGGCTCTATCAGCCCCAGCATTTT | CASSEDRGLYQPQHF
once | TRBJ2-5 | TRBD2 | TRBV9 | TGTGCCAGCAGCGTAGGAGCGGGGGAAGAGACCCAGTACTTC | CASSVGAGEETQYF
. | TRBJ2-7 | TRBD1 | TRBV7-9 | TGTGCCAGCCGAGAGGGACAGGGAAATAAGGTCGGCGAGCAGTACTTC | CASREGQGNKVGEQYF
. | TRBJ2-7 | . | TRBV6-5 | TGTGCCAGCAGTCTTGACAGAAACGAGCAGTACTTC | CASSLDRNEQYF
once | TRBJ1-1 | . | TRBV5-1 | TGCGCCAGCAGCTCGCACGCTACAGGTGCTGAAGCTTTCTTT | CASSSHATGAEAFF
. | TRBJ2-3 | TRBD2 | TRBV12-5 | TGTGCTAGTGGTTTTACACTAGCGGGGGAACGGGTTAGCACAGATACGCAGTATTTT | CASGFTLAGERVSTDTQYF
. | TRBJ1-1 | . | TRBV7-3 | TGTGCCAGCAGCTTATTTGGGGGCGCAGCTTTCTTT | CASSLFGGAAFF
. | TRBJ1-1 | . | TRBV6-5 | TGTGCCAGCAGTTTGTCCGGGGTGATGAACACTGAAGCTTTCTTT | CASSLSGVMNTEAFF
. | TRBJ1-5 | . | TRBV30 | TGTGCCTGGAGTGGCGGGCGGTCAACCGGTTATAGCAATCAGCCCCAGCATTTT | CAWSGGRSTGYSNQPQHF
. | TRBJ1-1 | TRBD1 | TRBV7-3 | TGTGCCAGCAGCTTTTCGGGACAGGTGAACACTGAAGCTTTCTTT | CASSFSGQVNTEAFF
. | TRBJ2-1 | . | TRBV5-1 | TGCGCCAGCAGCTTCTCACAGGGTATATACAATGAGCAGTTCTTC | CASSFSQGIYNEQFF
few | TRBJ2-7 | TRBD1 | TRBV19 | TGTGCCAGTAGCGGGACAGGTCCCTACGAGCAGTACTTC | CASSGTGPYEQYF
. | TRBJ2-7 | . | TRBV5-1 | TGCGCCAGCAGCCAGGGGACTACAAGCTCCTACGAGCAGTACTTC | CASSQGTTSSYEQYF
. | TRBJ1-2 | . | TRBV6-1 | TGTGCCAGCAGGGGAGGGGGAGGGAACTATGGCTACACCTTC | CASRGGGGNYGYTF
. | TRBJ2-7 | TRBD2 | TRBV19 | TGTGCCAGTAGCCCAACTAGCGGGGAAGCCTACGAGCAGTACTTC | CASSPTSGEAYEQYF
. | TRBJ2-6 | TRBD1 | TRBV10-1 | TGCGCCAGCAGTGCCGGGACAGGAGACTCTGGGGCCAACGTCCTGACTTTC | CASSAGTGDSGANVLTF
. | TRBJ2-7 | . | TRBV5-5 | TGTGCCAGCAGCTGGGGTGGACAGGAGCAGTACTTC | CASSWGGQEQYF
. | TRBJ2-5 | TRBD2 | TRBV7-9 | TGTGCCAGCAGCTCGGTGGCGGGGGGCGCGGAGACCCAGTACTTC | CASSSVAGGAETQYF
. | TRBJ2-2 | TRBD1 | TRBV13 | TGTGCCAGCAGCCCCTCCGGGACAGGGGGCGCGTCCGGGGAGCTGTTTTTT | CASSPSGTGGASGELFF